This TCR beta chain is drawn from a study of cytomegalovirus exposure and HLA in healthy donors. Study-wide points: CMV antigen specificity was confirmed in vitro for three CMV-associated chains. There were some public TCRs occurring in many donors, but most TCR sequences were rare. The study listed approximately 160 cytomegalovirus-associated TCR beta chains.

This clone was counted only a few times. Its antigen is still unknown. Clones were sequenced by immunoSEQ multiplex PCR, and TCRdb holds only the in-frame ones, with some missing. The table has approximately 150,000 clones, roughly 84% seen once; the top ten hold approximately 10%. Trimming cost V 3 bases and J 4 bases; bases outside gene matches: 1. The CDR3 runs 13 residues. Germline V gives CDR1 MNHEY, CDR2 SMNVEV (reference sequence). The chain joins TRBV27 to TRBJ1-2, with 8 nucleotides matching TRBD1. The sequence derives from a man younger than 45 in good health and CMV-seropositive. The source material was PBMCs. The CDR3 loop reads CASSFTGGYGYTF. In nucleotides, the CDR3 is TGTGCCAGCAGTTTTACAGGGGGCTATGGCTACACCTTC.